This T cell receptor beta chain was profiled in a study of T cells in Graves' hyperthyroidism and ophthalmopathy. Study-level background: Peripheral blood was taken when the disease was first diagnosed, before any treatment began.

CDR1 and CDR2 (germline): MDHEN, SYDVKM. V gave up 8 bases and J gave up 6 bases, with 19 bases separating them. This CDR3 is 14 amino acids long. At least ten counts were recorded for this clonotype. Its antigen is as yet unknown. Regarding the study as a whole: In the blood, most expanded thyroid clonotypes above 0.001 appeared as well. Ophthalmopathy was predicted by the model a median of roughly 6.6 months ahead of onset.

Drawn at first hyperthyroidism diagnosis, the blood sample preceded any ophthalmopathy symptoms. From RNA transcripts, TCR beta CDR3 regions were amplified. When the TCR CDR3 underwent first-round RT-PCR, the HTBI primer set was used. Using its own MiXCR run on the multiplex PCR reads, TCRdb lists one record per CDR3 protein. The sample includes fewer than 450,000 distinct CDR3 sequences, roughly 15% seen only once; the top ten take about a third. This TCR came from a woman under 40 with Graves' hyperthyroidism that later progressed to Graves' ophthalmopathy. Sequenced sample: blood. The chain joins TRBV28 to TRBJ1-2, with a tentative D call TRBD1 (6 bases). CDR3 in DNA: TGTGCCAGCCGGAGGGGGGGTCGGGAAAATGGCTACACCTTC. Residues: CASRRGGRENGYTF.